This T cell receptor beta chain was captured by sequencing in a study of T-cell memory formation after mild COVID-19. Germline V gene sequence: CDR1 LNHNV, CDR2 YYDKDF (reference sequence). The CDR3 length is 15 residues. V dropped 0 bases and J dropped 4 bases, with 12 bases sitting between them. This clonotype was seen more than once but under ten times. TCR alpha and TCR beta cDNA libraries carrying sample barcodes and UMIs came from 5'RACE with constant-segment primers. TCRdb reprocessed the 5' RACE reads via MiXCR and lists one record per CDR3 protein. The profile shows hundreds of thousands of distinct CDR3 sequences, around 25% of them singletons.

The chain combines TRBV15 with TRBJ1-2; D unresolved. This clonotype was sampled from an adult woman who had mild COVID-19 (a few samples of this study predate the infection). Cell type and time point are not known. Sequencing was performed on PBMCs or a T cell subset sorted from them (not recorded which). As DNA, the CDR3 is TGTGCCACCAGCAGAGATCACGGGGTGGGCTATGGCTACACCTTC. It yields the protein CATSRDHGVGYGYTF.